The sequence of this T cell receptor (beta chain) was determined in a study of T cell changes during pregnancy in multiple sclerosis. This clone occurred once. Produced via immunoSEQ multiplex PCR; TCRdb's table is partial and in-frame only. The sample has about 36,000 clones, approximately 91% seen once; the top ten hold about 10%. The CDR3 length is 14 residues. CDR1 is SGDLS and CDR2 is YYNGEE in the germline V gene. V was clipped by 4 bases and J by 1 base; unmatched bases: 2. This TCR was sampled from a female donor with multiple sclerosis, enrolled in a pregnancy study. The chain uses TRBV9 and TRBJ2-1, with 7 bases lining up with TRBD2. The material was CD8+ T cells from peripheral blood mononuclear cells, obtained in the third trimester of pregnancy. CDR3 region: CASSPGGSYNEQFF. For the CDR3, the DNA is TGTGCCAGCAGCCCCGGGGGGTCCTACAATGAGCAGTTCTTC.